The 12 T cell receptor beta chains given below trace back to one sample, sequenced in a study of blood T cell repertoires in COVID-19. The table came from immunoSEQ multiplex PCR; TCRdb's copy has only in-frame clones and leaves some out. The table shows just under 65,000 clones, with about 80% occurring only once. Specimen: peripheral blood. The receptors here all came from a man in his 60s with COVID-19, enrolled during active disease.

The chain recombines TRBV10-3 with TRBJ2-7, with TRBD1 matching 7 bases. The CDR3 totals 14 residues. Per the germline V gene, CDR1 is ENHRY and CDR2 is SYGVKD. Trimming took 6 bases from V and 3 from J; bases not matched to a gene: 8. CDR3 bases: TGTGCCATCAGAGGAGGACAGGCGGGCTACGAGCAGTACTTC. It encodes CAIRGGQAGYEQYF.

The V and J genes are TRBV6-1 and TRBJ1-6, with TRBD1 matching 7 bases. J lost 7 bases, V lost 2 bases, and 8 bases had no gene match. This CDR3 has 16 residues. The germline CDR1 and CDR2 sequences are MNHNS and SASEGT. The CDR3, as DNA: TGTGCCAGCAGTGAAATAAAGGGGACAGCCAATTCACCCCTCCACTTT. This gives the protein CASSEIKGTANSPLHF.

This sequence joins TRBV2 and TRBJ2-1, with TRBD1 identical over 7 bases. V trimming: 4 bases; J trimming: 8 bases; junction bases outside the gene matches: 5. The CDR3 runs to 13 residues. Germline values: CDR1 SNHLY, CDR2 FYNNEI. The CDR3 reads CASSVGGRDEQFF. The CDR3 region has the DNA TGTGCCAGCAGTGTAGGGGGCCGCGATGAGCAGTTCTTC.

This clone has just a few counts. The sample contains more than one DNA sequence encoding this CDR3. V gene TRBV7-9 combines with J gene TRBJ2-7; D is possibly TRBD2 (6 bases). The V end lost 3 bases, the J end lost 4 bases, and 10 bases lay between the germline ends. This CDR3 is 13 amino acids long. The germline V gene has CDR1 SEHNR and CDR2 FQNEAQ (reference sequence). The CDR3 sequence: CASSLGGTYEQYF. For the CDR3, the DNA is TGTGCCAGCAGCTTGGGAGGAACATACGAGCAGTACTTC. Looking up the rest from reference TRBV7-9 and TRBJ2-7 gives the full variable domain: DTGVSQNPRHKITKRGQNVTFRCDPISEHNRLYWYRQTLGQGPEFLTYFQNEAQLEKSRLLSDRFSAERPKGSFSTLEIQRTEQGDSAMYLCASSLGGTYEQYFGPGTRLTVT.

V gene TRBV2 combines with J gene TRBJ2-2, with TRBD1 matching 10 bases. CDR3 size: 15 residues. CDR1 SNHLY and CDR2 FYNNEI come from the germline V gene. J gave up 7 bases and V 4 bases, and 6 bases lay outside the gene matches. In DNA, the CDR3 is TGTGCCAGCAGTGCTCCGGACAGGGGGATCGGGGAGCTGTTTTTT. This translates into CASSAPDRGIGELFF.

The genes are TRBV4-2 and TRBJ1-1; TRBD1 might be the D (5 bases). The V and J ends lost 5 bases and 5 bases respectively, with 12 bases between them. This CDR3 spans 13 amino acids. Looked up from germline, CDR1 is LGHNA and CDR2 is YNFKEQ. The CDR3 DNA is TGTGCCAGCAGCTCGCAGGGTGGGACTGAAGCTTTCTTT. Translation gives CASSSQGGTEAFF.

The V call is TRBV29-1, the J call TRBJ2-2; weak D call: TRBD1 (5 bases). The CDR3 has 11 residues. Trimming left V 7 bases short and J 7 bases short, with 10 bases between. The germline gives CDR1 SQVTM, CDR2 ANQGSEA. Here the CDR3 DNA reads TGCAGCGGGGGCCAGGACGGGGAGCTGTTTTTT. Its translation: CSGGQDGELFF.

The CDR3: CASSSGTSGTDTQYF. DNA for the CDR3: TGTGCCAGCAGCTCCGGGACTAGCGGGACAGATACGCAGTATTTT. The V call is TRBV7-3, the J call TRBJ2-3, with 12 bases identical to TRBD2. The V segment lost 4 bases and the J segment 3 bases; nucleotides outside the gene matches: 2. CDR3 length: 15 residues. Germline CDR1 and CDR2: SGHTA and FQGTGA.

CDR3 in DNA: TGTGCCAGCAGCCAAGAGAGTCTAGTCACCGGGGAGCTGTTTTTT. It is translated as CASSQESLVTGELFF. The gene calls are TRBV3-1 (or the pseudogene TRBV3-2) and TRBJ2-2; D gene ambiguous. CDR3 length: 15 residues. Per germline, CDR1 LGHDT and CDR2 YNNKEL (reference sequence). V was shortened by 0 bases and J by 4 bases, with 9 bases between the two germline ends.

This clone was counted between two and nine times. The CDR3 sequence: CASSYPTGTDTGELFF. The CDR3 coding sequence is TGTGCCAGCAGTTACCCAACAGGGACGGACACCGGGGAGCTGTTTTTT. The rearrangement links TRBV6-8 to TRBJ2-2; tentatively, D is TRBD1 (6 bases). V lost 2 bases, J lost 3 bases, and 13 bases lay in between. Germline CDR1 reads MNHGY; CDR2 reads SAAAGT. The CDR3 covers 16 residues.

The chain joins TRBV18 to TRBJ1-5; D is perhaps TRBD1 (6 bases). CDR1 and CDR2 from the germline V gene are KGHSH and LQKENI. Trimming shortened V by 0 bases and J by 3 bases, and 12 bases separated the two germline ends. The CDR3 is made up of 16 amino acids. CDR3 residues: CASSPPLRDTNQPQHF. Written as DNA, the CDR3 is TGTGCCAGCTCACCACCGTTAAGGGACACCAATCAGCCCCAGCATTTT.

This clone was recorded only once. CDR3 DNA sequence: TGTGCCAGCAGTTTCAGTTTGGATCAGCCCCAGCATTTT. Its protein is CASSFSLDQPQHF. The chain combines TRBV12-3 or TRBV12-4 with TRBJ1-5; D is undetermined. V lost 3 bases, J lost 5 bases, and 8 bases lay in between. This CDR3 has 13 residues.